Included here is one TCR beta chain sequence, with context. What it binds is not known. Sequencing was performed with immunoSEQ multiplex PCR; in TCRdb, only in-frame clones are kept and a portion is missing. Among about 140,000 clones listed, roughly nine tenths were seen once. This sample was included in a study of T cell responses to AZD1222 COVID-19 vaccine. Study findings and constraints: Clonal diversity may have been underestimated, and the donors were mostly white British, with more females than males. As reported, nearly half of all spike-specific TCRs target variant regions that are unmutated. Sampling captured repertoires only after the peak T cell response. The study found Spike-specific TCR breadth and depth rose after two AZD1222 doses.

CDR3 length equals 13 residues. Germline V gene data show CDR1 as MNHEY and CDR2 as SVGAGI. The V end lost 5 bases, the J end lost 5 bases, and 9 bases lay between the germline ends. The TCR comes from an adult in good health. The sequencing here drew on peripheral blood, taken on day 0 of AZD1222 vaccination. V gene TRBV6-5 combines with J gene TRBJ1-4, with D tentatively TRBD1 (5 bases). The CDR3 region has the DNA TGTGCCAGCAGTCGTGGACACAATGAAAAACTGTTTTTT. It translates to CASSRGHNEKLFF.